What follows are 10 T cell receptor beta chains derived from one specimen sequenced in a study of shared T cell receptors in the human thymus. TCRdb's table, derived via immunoSEQ multiplex PCR, lists solely in-frame clones and lacks some. Of about 660,000 clones in the sample, over 75% are singletons; the top ten hold 0.0095% to 0.012%. These data are also associated with another study on human thymus T cells.

The material sequenced was thymocytes. The receptors here all came from a boy under three years old with a congenital heart defect.

This sequence joins TRBV13 and TRBJ2-7; TRBD1 matches at 10 bases. The germline gives CDR1 PRHDT, CDR2 FYEKMQ (reference sequence). The V segment lost 5 bases and the J segment 2 bases; nucleotides outside the gene matches: 18. CDR3 length equals 19 residues. DNA of the CDR3: TGTGCCAGCAGCCTCGGTCCCGGGACAGGGGCCGGATCACCCTACGAGCAGTACTTC. This codes for CASSLGPGTGAGSPYEQYF. The full variable domain, its missing parts supplied by reference TRBV13 and TRBJ2-7, is AAGVIQSPRHLIKEKRETATLKCYPIPRHDTVYWYQQGPGQDPQFLISFYEKMQSDKGSIPDRFSAQQFSDYHSELNMSSLELGDSALYFCASSLGPGTGAGSPYEQYFGPGTRLTVT.

The chain joins TRBV19 to TRBJ1-4; 9 bases fit TRBD1. This CDR3 spans 16 amino acids. The junction had 4 bases not matched to a gene; V was cut back by 4 bases and J by 1 base. Germline loops: CDR1 LNHDA, CDR2 SQIVND (reference sequence). CDR3 coding DNA: TGTGCCAGTAGTACACCGGGACAGGGAACTAATGAAAAACTGTTTTTT. This encodes CASSTPGQGTNEKLFF.

The rearrangement joins TRBV7-2 to TRBJ1-1; 8 bases fit TRBD1. Trimming at V came to 2 bases and at J to 7 bases, leaving 3 bases not matched to a gene. CDR3 size: 13 residues. From germline, CDR1 is SGHTA and CDR2 FQGNSA. The CDR3 spells CASSLWGQDEAFF. For the CDR3, the DNA is TGTGCCAGCAGCTTATGGGGACAGGATGAAGCTTTCTTT.

This chain links TRBV4-2 with TRBJ2-7, with 7 bases that match TRBD2. Trimming at V came to 4 bases and at J to 0 bases, leaving 6 bases not matched to a gene. The CDR3 loop spans 15 amino acids. Germline CDR1 and CDR2: LGHNA and YNFKEQ. CDR3 loop: CASSRPGTNSYEQYF. CDR3 sequence (DNA): TGTGCCAGCAGCCGACCCGGGACTAACTCCTACGAGCAGTACTTC.

This clone was seen a handful of times. V usage is TRBV4-2 and J usage is TRBJ2-2, with TRBD2 identical over 9 bases. Germline CDR1 reads LGHNA; CDR2 reads YNFKEQ. The V segment lost 4 bases and the J segment 7 bases; nucleotides outside the gene matches: 13. CDR3 length equals 17 residues. This CDR3 is CASSLGRASGEGGELFF. The CDR3 coding sequence is TGTGCCAGCAGCCTAGGGCGGGCTAGCGGGGAGGGCGGGGAGCTGTTTTTT.

In regard to this clone: Compared with germline, one end of the junction differs, possibly owing to a read error. The chain has TRBV30 and TRBJ1-2, with D possibly TRBD1 on 5 matching bases. In germline, CDR1 is GTSNPN, CDR2 SVGIG (reference sequence). This CDR3 contains 10 residues. The CDR3 here is CAWAGPPPAF. CDR3 sequence (DNA): TGTGCCTGGGCAGGGCCCCCACCGGCCTTC. Using reference TRBV30 and TRBJ1-2 for the parts outside the CDR3, the full variable domain is SQTIHQWPATLVQPVGSPLSLECTVEGTSNPNLYWYRQAAGRGLQLLFYSVGIGQISSEVPQNLSASRPQDRQFILSSKKLLLSDSGFYLCAWAGPPPAFGSGTRLTVV.

The CDR3 nucleotides read TGTGCCAGCAGTGGAGGGTACCGGTCCTACAATGAGCAGTTCTTC. Residues: CASSGGYRSYNEQFF. This sequence joins TRBV25-1 and TRBJ2-1; D perhaps matches TRBD2 (5 bases). V lost 4 bases, J lost 1 base, and 11 bases lay in between. This CDR3 region has 15 residues. Germline V lookup: CDR1 MGHDK, CDR2 SYGVNS.

The rearrangement links TRBV4-1 to TRBJ1-4; possible D gene TRBD1, 5 bases. V was cut by 4 bases and J by 0 bases, with 21 bases left in between. Germline CDR1 reads MGHRA; CDR2 reads YSYEKL. The CDR3 consists of 19 residues. The CDR3, as DNA: TGCGCCAGCAGCCTTCGTTTTGGGCCAGGGTTTGCAACTAATGAAAAACTGTTTTTT. Translating it yields CASSLRFGPGFATNEKLFF.

CDR3 in amino acids: CASSQDANRTSGSAAYEQYF. The CDR3 bases are TGCGCCAGCAGCCAAGATGCAAACCGGACTAGCGGGAGTGCTGCCTACGAGCAGTACTTC. The chain has TRBV4-3 and TRBJ2-7, with 13 nucleotides matching TRBD2. Germline V lookup: CDR1 LGHNA, CDR2 YSLEER. This CDR3 is built from 20 residues. V was pared by 0 bases and J by 2 bases, with 13 bases of the junction left unmatched.

This clone came up a few times. The chain links TRBV28 to TRBJ2-7; 8 nucleotides agree with TRBD2. The germline gives CDR1 MDHEN, CDR2 SYDVKM. The length of the CDR3 is 14 residues. V shed 5 bases, J shed 3 bases, and the junction held 6 bases outside the gene matches. CDR3 coding DNA: TGTGCCAGCAGTCCGGGACTAGGATACTACGAGCAGTACTTC. Residues: CASSPGLGYYEQYF. The full variable domain, in which reference TRBV28 and TRBJ2-7 provide the parts outside the CDR3, is DVKVTQSSRYLVKRTGEKVFLECVQDMDHENMFWYRQDPGLGLRLIYFSYDVKMKEKGDIPEGYSVSREKKERFSLILESASTNQTSMYLCASSPGLGYYEQYFGPGTRLTVT.